What follows describes a single T cell receptor (beta chain). Its antigen is unknown. Germline V gene sequence: CDR1 KGHSH, CDR2 LQKENI. V was shortened by 6 bases and J by 1 base, with 15 bases between the two germline ends. The CDR3 has 15 residues. The entry originates in a study of cytomegalovirus exposure and HLA in healthy donors. General study points: Later, an analysis showed that TCR beta chains associated with HLA were more clonally expanded than others that were equally common.

Primers included in the PCR were 60 Vbeta and 13 Jbeta primers. This table comes from immunoSEQ multiplex PCR, and its TCRdb copy is limited to in-frame clones, with some not included. The data contain fewer than 200,000 clones, approximately 80% of them seen just once; the ten biggest clones take up roughly 4.4%. The source is a young woman in good health and CMV-seropositive. The chain recombines TRBV18 with TRBJ1-1; D remains ambiguous. Material for sequencing was PBMCs. The CDR3 region has the DNA TGTGCCAGCTCCCCTGACACCTTGGAGAACACTGAAGCTTTCTTT. Its protein is CASSPDTLENTEAFF.